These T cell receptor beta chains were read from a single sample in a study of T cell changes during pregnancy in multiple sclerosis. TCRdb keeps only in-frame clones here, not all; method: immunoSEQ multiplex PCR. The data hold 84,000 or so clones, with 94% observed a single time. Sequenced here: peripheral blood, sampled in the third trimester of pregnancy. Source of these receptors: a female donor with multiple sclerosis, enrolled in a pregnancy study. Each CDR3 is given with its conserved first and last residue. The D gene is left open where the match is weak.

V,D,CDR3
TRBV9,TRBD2,CASRASGVNTGELFF
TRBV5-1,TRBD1,CASSPGQGPEAFF
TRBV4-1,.,CASSQDRGTTSVSSGNEQFF
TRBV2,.,CASSATGINTGELFF
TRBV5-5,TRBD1,CASSLRFLGQGTDTQYF
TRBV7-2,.,CASSLQEGYYGYTF
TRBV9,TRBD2,CASSVGGGSKNIQYF
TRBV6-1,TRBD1,CASVRGLGELFF
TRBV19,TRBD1,CASSIDRTGPNYGYTF
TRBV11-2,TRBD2,CASSLITSGLYNEQFF
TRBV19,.,CASSPLGTPQSNQPQHF
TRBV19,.,CASSRSTGIADGNQETQYF
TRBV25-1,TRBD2,CAVASGGLAYEQYF
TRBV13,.,CASSPTTTGSHYGYTF
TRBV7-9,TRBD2,CASSLASGGVNEQFF
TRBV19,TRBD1,CASTPGGSYGLYGYTF
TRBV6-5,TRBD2,CASSYFSGAAGELFF
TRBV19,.,CASSIRDTNQPQHF
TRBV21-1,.,CASSNPVETQYF
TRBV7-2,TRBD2,CASRGGQETQYF
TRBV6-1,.,CASSEAYTGELFF
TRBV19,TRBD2,CASSIGLAGANTGELFF
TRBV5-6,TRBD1,CASSTGGPQLFF
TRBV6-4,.,CASGTASGANVLTF
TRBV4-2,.,CASSPQETNTEAFF
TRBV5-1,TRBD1,CASSSTGRTGELFF
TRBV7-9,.,CASSPGPVISYEQYF
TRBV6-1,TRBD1,CASSPTGLGNQPQHF
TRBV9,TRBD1,CASSEEGAAGNTIYF
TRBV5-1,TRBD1,CASSRGRDSGGEQYF
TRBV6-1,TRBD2,CASSPGTSSYNEQFF
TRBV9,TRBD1,CASSYGQGKETQYF
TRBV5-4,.,CASSFKGRGGEKLFF
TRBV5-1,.,CASSLRPGEGDEQFF
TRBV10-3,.,CAISEGKGRRTEAFF
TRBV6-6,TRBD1,CASSPPGQGMNTEAFF
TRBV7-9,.,CASSYMETGLPYEQYF
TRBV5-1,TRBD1,CASRPTGVNTGELFF
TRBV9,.,CASSVGGGAGANVLTF
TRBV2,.,CASRDTLGPLHF
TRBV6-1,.,CASSARERSSYNEQFF
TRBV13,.,CASSSHRSSGANVLTF
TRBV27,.,CASSLGGNTEAFF
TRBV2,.,CASSAESGGQPQHF
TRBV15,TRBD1,CATSRTGYGYTF
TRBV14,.,CASSQVGSGVTDTQYF